The rows below give T cell receptor beta chains drawn from one sample of a study of shared clonotypes between healthy human individuals. Assay used: immunoSEQ multiplex PCR; TCRdb lists only in-frame clones, some missing. Among some 2 million clones listed, approximately 95% were seen once. Material for sequencing was naive CD8+ T cells sorted from blood. The receptor source for this set is a young man in good health. CDR3s include the opening cysteine and the closing phenylalanine or tryptophan. A D gene is named only where the DNA matches it firmly. Only some rows state a clone size, as once, few, many or a class for expanded clones.

v_gene: TRBV7-6
abundance: .
d_gene: TRBD1
j_gene: TRBJ2-7
CDR3aa: CASSSQDREPYEQYF
CDR3nt: TGTGCCAGCAGCTCACAGGACAGGGAACCCTACGAGCAGTACTTC

v_gene: TRBV27
abundance: .
d_gene: .
j_gene: TRBJ1-5
CDR3aa: CASSQVGSNQPQHF
CDR3nt: TGTGCCAGCAGCCAGGTCGGTAGCAATCAGCCCCAGCATTTT

v_gene: TRBV7-9
abundance: .
d_gene: .
j_gene: TRBJ1-6
CDR3aa: CASSYPSAGSPLHF
CDR3nt: TGTGCCAGCAGCTACCCCTCAGCGGGTTCACCCCTCCACTTT

v_gene: TRBV19
abundance: .
d_gene: TRBD1
j_gene: TRBJ1-5
CDR3aa: CASSILPGGGNQPQHF
CDR3nt: TGTGCCAGTAGTATACTCCCAGGGGGAGGAAATCAGCCCCAGCATTTT

v_gene: TRBV27
abundance: .
d_gene: .
j_gene: TRBJ1-2
CDR3aa: CASSLGGANYGYTF
CDR3nt: TGTGCCAGCAGTTTAGGCGGGGCTAACTATGGCTACACCTTC

v_gene: TRBV27
abundance: .
d_gene: .
j_gene: TRBJ2-7
CDR3aa: CASSLPGLGYEQYF
CDR3nt: TGTGCCAGCAGTTTGCCAGGGTTAGGCTACGAGCAGTACTTC

v_gene: TRBV30
abundance: once
d_gene: .
j_gene: TRBJ2-3
CDR3aa: CACNGAASTDTQYF
CDR3nt: TGTGCCTGTAATGGGGCAGCTAGCACAGATACGCAGTATTTT

v_gene: TRBV4-1
abundance: .
d_gene: TRBD1
j_gene: TRBJ1-5
CDR3aa: CASSQRTGLLRNQPQHF
CDR3nt: TGCGCCAGCAGCCAGAGGACAGGGTTATTACGGAATCAGCCCCAGCATTTT

v_gene: TRBV29-1
abundance: .
d_gene: TRBD1
j_gene: TRBJ1-1
CDR3aa: CSVGGDRGAFF
CDR3nt: TGCAGCGTTGGGGGGGACAGGGGAGCTTTCTTT

v_gene: TRBV13
abundance: .
d_gene: .
j_gene: TRBJ2-7
CDR3aa: CASSSKGGTTMGEQYF
CDR3nt: TGTGCCAGCAGCTCCAAGGGGGGGACAACCATGGGTGAGCAGTACTTC

v_gene: TRBV4-1
abundance: few
d_gene: .
j_gene: TRBJ1-1
CDR3aa: CASRLIISGMNTEAFF
CDR3nt: TGCGCCAGCAGACTAATCATTTCGGGGATGAACACTGAAGCTTTCTTT

v_gene: TRBV19
abundance: .
d_gene: .
j_gene: TRBJ1-3
CDR3aa: CASTYGQISGNTIYF
CDR3nt: TGTGCCAGTACATACGGACAGATCTCTGGAAACACCATATATTTT

v_gene: TRBV27
abundance: .
d_gene: .
j_gene: TRBJ2-1
CDR3aa: CASSFGSYNEQFF
CDR3nt: TGTGCCAGCTCTTTTGGAAGCTACAATGAGCAGTTCTTC

v_gene: TRBV28
abundance: .
d_gene: .
j_gene: TRBJ1-2
CDR3aa: CASSPYREDYWGYTF
CDR3nt: TGTGCCAGCAGTCCTTACCGGGAGGACTATTGGGGCTACACCTTC

v_gene: TRBV6-6
abundance: .
d_gene: TRBD1
j_gene: TRBJ1-2
CDR3aa: CASSYSGQGADGYTF
CDR3nt: TGTGCCAGCAGTTACTCTGGACAGGGGGCCGATGGCTACACCTTC

v_gene: TRBV7-9
abundance: .
d_gene: .
j_gene: TRBJ2-7
CDR3aa: CASSLGTGPYEQYF
CDR3nt: TGTGCCAGCAGCTTAGGTACAGGGCCCTACGAGCAGTACTTC

v_gene: TRBV7-9
abundance: .
d_gene: TRBD2
j_gene: TRBJ2-3
CDR3aa: CASRSGLGRTDTQYF
CDR3nt: TGTGCCAGCCGATCGGGACTAGGCAGAACAGATACGCAGTATTTT

v_gene: TRBV6-5
abundance: .
d_gene: .
j_gene: TRBJ2-2
CDR3aa: CASSYFRVTGELFF
CDR3nt: TGTGCCAGCAGTTATTTCAGGGTTACCGGGGAGCTGTTTTTT

v_gene: TRBV11-3
abundance: .
d_gene: TRBD1
j_gene: TRBJ2-3
CDR3aa: CASSLTGTDTQYF
CDR3nt: TGTGCCAGCAGCTTGACAGGGACAGATACGCAGTATTTT

v_gene: TRBV28
abundance: .
d_gene: .
j_gene: TRBJ2-1
CDR3aa: CASTLARGGAYNEQFF
CDR3nt: TGTGCCAGCACCCTGGCCCGTGGCGGGGCCTACAATGAGCAGTTCTTC

v_gene: TRBV15
abundance: .
d_gene: .
j_gene: TRBJ2-1
CDR3aa: CATSAGTALVDEQFF
CDR3nt: TGTGCCACCAGCGCCGGGACGGCGCTAGTGGATGAGCAGTTCTTC

v_gene: TRBV30
abundance: .
d_gene: TRBD1
j_gene: TRBJ1-4
CDR3aa: CAGWDSGNEKLFF
CDR3nt: TGTGCCGGCTGGGACAGCGGTAATGAAAAACTGTTTTTT

v_gene: TRBV11-2
abundance: .
d_gene: TRBD2
j_gene: TRBJ2-7
CDR3aa: CASSLSLAGSSYEQYF
CDR3nt: TGTGCCAGCAGCTTAAGCTTAGCGGGGAGCTCCTACGAGCAGTACTTC

v_gene: TRBV27
abundance: .
d_gene: .
j_gene: TRBJ2-1
CDR3aa: CATGLFGSNEQFF
CDR3nt: TGTGCCACAGGACTATTCGGTTCAAATGAGCAGTTCTTC

v_gene: TRBV6-1
abundance: .
d_gene: TRBD1
j_gene: TRBJ2-3
CDR3aa: CASSEALQGGTQYF
CDR3nt: TGTGCCAGCAGTGAAGCCCTACAGGGGGGTACGCAGTATTTT

v_gene: TRBV11-2
abundance: once
d_gene: TRBD2
j_gene: TRBJ2-7
CDR3aa: CASSFGTSGGREPYEQYF
CDR3nt: TGTGCCAGCAGCTTCGGGACTAGCGGGGGCCGGGAACCCTACGAGCAGTACTTC

v_gene: TRBV6-5
abundance: .
d_gene: TRBD1
j_gene: TRBJ2-1
CDR3aa: CASTGQGIYNEQFF
CDR3nt: TGTGCCAGCACCGGACAGGGGATCTACAATGAGCAGTTCTTC

v_gene: TRBV27
abundance: .
d_gene: TRBD2
j_gene: TRBJ2-7
CDR3aa: CASSLLAGGLSYEQYF
CDR3nt: TGTGCCAGCAGTTTACTAGCGGGAGGACTCTCCTACGAGCAGTACTTC

v_gene: TRBV9
abundance: .
d_gene: TRBD2
j_gene: TRBJ2-2
CDR3aa: CASSASGVRLFF
CDR3nt: TGTGCCAGCAGCGCTAGCGGGGTGAGGCTGTTTTTT

v_gene: TRBV9
abundance: .
d_gene: .
j_gene: TRBJ2-3
CDR3aa: CASSVTGTDTQYF
CDR3nt: TGTGCCAGCAGCGTAACCGGAACAGATACGCAGTATTTT

v_gene: TRBV9
abundance: .
d_gene: .
j_gene: TRBJ2-1
CDR3aa: CASSLGGAEQFF
CDR3nt: TGTGCCAGCAGCCTGGGGGGGGCTGAGCAGTTCTTC

v_gene: TRBV29-1
abundance: .
d_gene: .
j_gene: TRBJ2-3
CDR3aa: CSVTARAFTDTQYF
CDR3nt: TGCAGCGTCACGGCCCGGGCCTTCACAGATACGCAGTATTTT

v_gene: TRBV19
abundance: .
d_gene: .
j_gene: TRBJ1-4
CDR3aa: CASSGWEKEKLFF
CDR3nt: TGTGCCAGTAGTGGCTGGGAGAAGGAAAAACTGTTTTTT

v_gene: TRBV5-1
abundance: .
d_gene: TRBD2
j_gene: TRBJ2-1
CDR3aa: CASSPLPAGDDNEQFF
CDR3nt: TGCGCCAGCAGCCCCCTGCCCGCGGGAGATGACAATGAGCAGTTCTTC

v_gene: TRBV7-7
abundance: .
d_gene: TRBD2
j_gene: TRBJ2-1
CDR3aa: CASSLTSGGAVEQFF
CDR3nt: TGTGCTAGCAGCTTAACTAGCGGGGGGGCCGTTGAGCAGTTCTTC

v_gene: TRBV13
abundance: .
d_gene: TRBD2
j_gene: TRBJ2-3
CDR3aa: CASSERGLAATDTQYF
CDR3nt: TGTGCCAGCAGCGAGAGGGGACTAGCGGCCACAGATACGCAGTATTTT

v_gene: TRBV7-8
abundance: .
d_gene: TRBD2
j_gene: TRBJ2-7
CDR3aa: CASSPELRRGETYEQYF
CDR3nt: TGTGCCAGCAGCCCCGAACTTCGGCGGGGGGAGACCTACGAGCAGTACTTC

v_gene: TRBV6-5
abundance: .
d_gene: .
j_gene: TRBJ2-7
CDR3aa: CASSPGASSYEQYF
CDR3nt: TGTGCCAGCAGTCCCGGGGCCTCGTCCTACGAGCAGTACTTC

v_gene: TRBV5-6
abundance: .
d_gene: .
j_gene: TRBJ1-1
CDR3aa: CASSLEANTEAFF
CDR3nt: TGTGCCAGCAGCTTGGAGGCGAACACTGAAGCTTTCTTT

v_gene: TRBV5-4
abundance: .
d_gene: TRBD1
j_gene: TRBJ2-7
CDR3aa: CASSLAGTGGIHEQYF
CDR3nt: TGTGCCAGCAGCTTGGCTGGGACAGGGGGCATCCACGAGCAGTACTTC

v_gene: TRBV19
abundance: .
d_gene: TRBD1
j_gene: TRBJ1-3
CDR3aa: CASSYWTGAGNTIYF
CDR3nt: TGTGCCAGTAGTTACTGGACAGGGGCTGGAAACACCATATATTTT

v_gene: TRBV4-1
abundance: .
d_gene: .
j_gene: TRBJ2-5
CDR3aa: CASSLRGGLETQYF
CDR3nt: TGCGCCAGCAGCCTCCGAGGGGGGTTGGAGACCCAGTACTTC

v_gene: TRBV9
abundance: .
d_gene: TRBD1
j_gene: TRBJ2-7
CDR3aa: CASSSGIGTGSEQYF
CDR3nt: TGTGCCAGCAGCTCAGGGATCGGGACAGGGTCCGAGCAGTACTTC

v_gene: TRBV6-6
abundance: .
d_gene: .
j_gene: TRBJ1-2
CDR3aa: CASSGGWVPDGYTF
CDR3nt: TGTGCCAGCAGTGGGGGTTGGGTCCCTGACGGCTACACCTTC

v_gene: TRBV2
abundance: .
d_gene: .
j_gene: TRBJ1-5
CDR3aa: CASSESWDRNQPQHF
CDR3nt: TGTGCCAGCAGCGAAAGCTGGGACCGCAATCAGCCCCAGCATTTT

v_gene: TRBV7-3
abundance: .
d_gene: .
j_gene: TRBJ1-2
CDR3aa: CASSLGETPNYGYTF
CDR3nt: TGTGCCAGCAGCTTAGGGGAGACGCCTAACTATGGCTACACCTTC

v_gene: TRBV29-1
abundance: .
d_gene: .
j_gene: TRBJ1-3
CDR3aa: CSVVQEPGNTIYF
CDR3nt: TGCAGCGTTGTTCAGGAGCCTGGAAACACCATATATTTT

v_gene: TRBV7-3
abundance: once
d_gene: TRBD2
j_gene: TRBJ2-3
CDR3aa: CASSLSGGPADTQYF
CDR3nt: TGTGCCAGCAGCTTATCGGGGGGGCCTGCAGATACGCAGTATTTT

v_gene: TRBV2
abundance: .
d_gene: .
j_gene: TRBJ2-1
CDR3aa: CASTPTRSSYNEQFF
CDR3nt: TGTGCCAGCACCCCTACTAGGAGCTCCTACAATGAGCAGTTCTTC

v_gene: TRBV5-1
abundance: few
d_gene: .
j_gene: TRBJ1-1
CDR3aa: CASSVSARGDPEAFF
CDR3nt: TGCGCCAGCAGCGTGTCCGCAAGAGGGGATCCTGAAGCTTTCTTT

v_gene: TRBV7-9
abundance: .
d_gene: .
j_gene: TRBJ2-5
CDR3aa: CASSLAGGVRETQYF
CDR3nt: TGTGCCAGCAGCTTAGCGGGGGGTGTTCGGGAGACCCAGTACTTC

v_gene: TRBV4-1
abundance: .
d_gene: .
j_gene: TRBJ2-2
CDR3aa: CASSQDPGVTGELFF
CDR3nt: TGCGCCAGCAGCCAAGATCCAGGGGTGACCGGGGAGCTGTTTTTT

v_gene: TRBV29-1
abundance: .
d_gene: .
j_gene: TRBJ2-7
CDR3aa: CSVGTRDPYEQYF
CDR3nt: TGCAGCGTTGGTACGAGGGACCCCTACGAGCAGTACTTC

v_gene: TRBV9
abundance: .
d_gene: TRBD1
j_gene: TRBJ2-3
CDR3aa: CASSAWTGEDTQYF
CDR3nt: TGTGCCAGCAGCGCCTGGACAGGGGAAGATACGCAGTATTTT

v_gene: TRBV5-4
abundance: .
d_gene: .
j_gene: TRBJ2-1
CDR3aa: CASSLETLGNEQFF
CDR3nt: TGTGCCAGCAGCTTAGAAACCCTGGGGAATGAGCAGTTCTTC